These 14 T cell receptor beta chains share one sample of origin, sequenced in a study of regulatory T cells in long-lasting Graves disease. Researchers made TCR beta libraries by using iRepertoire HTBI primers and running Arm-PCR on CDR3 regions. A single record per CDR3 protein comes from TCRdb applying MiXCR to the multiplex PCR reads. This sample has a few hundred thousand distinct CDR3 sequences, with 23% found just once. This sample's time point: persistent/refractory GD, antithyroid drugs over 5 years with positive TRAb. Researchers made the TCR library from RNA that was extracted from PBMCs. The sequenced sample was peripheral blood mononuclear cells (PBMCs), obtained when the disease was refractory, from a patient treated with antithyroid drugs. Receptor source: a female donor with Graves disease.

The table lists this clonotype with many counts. CDR3 coding DNA: TGTGCCAGCAGTCTCAGGGATAGGTCTGAAGCTTTCTTT. Translating it yields CASSLRDRSEAFF. The J gene is TRBJ1-1, the V gene TRBV28, with D perhaps matching TRBD1 (5 bases). The CDR3 is 13 amino acids. Germline CDR1 is MDHEN and CDR2 is SYDVKM. Trimming left V 5 bases short and J 6 bases short, with 13 bases between. Full variable domain (missing parts from reference TRBV28 and TRBJ1-1): DVKVTQSSRYLVKRTGEKVFLECVQDMDHENMFWYRQDPGLGLRLIYFSYDVKMKEKGDIPEGYSVSREKKERFSLILESASTNQTSMYLCASSLRDRSEAFFGQGTRLTVV.

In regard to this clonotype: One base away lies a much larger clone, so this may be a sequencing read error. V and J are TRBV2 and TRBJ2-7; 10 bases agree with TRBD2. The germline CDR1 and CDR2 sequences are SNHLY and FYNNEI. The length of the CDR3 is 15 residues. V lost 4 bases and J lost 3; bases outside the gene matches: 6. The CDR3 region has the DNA TGTGCCAGCAGTGCTGGTAGCGGGAGGATCTACGAGCAGTACTTC. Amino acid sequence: CASSAGSGRIYEQYF.

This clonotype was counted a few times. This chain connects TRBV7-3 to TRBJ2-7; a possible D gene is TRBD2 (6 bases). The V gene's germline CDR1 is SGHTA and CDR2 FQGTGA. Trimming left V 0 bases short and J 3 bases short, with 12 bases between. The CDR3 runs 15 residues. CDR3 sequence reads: CASSLTSGPNYEQYF. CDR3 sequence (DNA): TGTGCCAGCAGCTTAACTAGCGGACCTAACTACGAGCAGTACTTC.

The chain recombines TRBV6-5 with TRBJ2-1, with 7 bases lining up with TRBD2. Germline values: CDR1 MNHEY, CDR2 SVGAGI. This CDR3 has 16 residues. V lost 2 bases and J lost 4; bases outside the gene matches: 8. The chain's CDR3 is CASSYQAGARYNEQFF. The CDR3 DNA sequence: TGTGCCAGCAGTTACCAGGCGGGAGCGAGGTACAATGAGCAGTTCTTC.

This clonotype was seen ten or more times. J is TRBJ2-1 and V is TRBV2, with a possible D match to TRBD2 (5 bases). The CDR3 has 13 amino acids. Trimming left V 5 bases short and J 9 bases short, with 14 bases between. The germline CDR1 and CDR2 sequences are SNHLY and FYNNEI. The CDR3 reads CASSSGLRREQFF. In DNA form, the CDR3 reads TGTGCCAGCAGTTCTGGACTTCGCCGTGAGCAGTTCTTC.

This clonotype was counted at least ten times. For the CDR3, the DNA is TGTGCCATCAGAAAAGGGACAGGGGGCAATCAGCCCCAGCATTTT. It specifies CAIRKGTGGNQPQHF. V is TRBV10-3 and J is TRBJ1-5, with 10 bases lining up with TRBD1. The V and J ends lost 6 bases and 2 bases, in that order; junction bases with no gene match: 4. The germline V gene has CDR1 ENHRY and CDR2 SYGVKD. The CDR3 spans 15 residues.

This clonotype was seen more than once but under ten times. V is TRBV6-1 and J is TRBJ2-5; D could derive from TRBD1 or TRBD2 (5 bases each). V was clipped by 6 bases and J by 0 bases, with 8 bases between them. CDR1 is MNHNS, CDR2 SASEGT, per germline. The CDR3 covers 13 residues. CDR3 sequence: CASSRGHQETQYF. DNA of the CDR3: TGTGCCAGCAGCCGGGGACACCAAGAGACCCAGTACTTC.

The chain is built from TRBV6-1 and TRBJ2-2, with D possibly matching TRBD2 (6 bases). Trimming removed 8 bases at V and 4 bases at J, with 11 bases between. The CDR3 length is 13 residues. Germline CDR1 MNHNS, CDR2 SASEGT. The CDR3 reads CASPDYFTGELFF. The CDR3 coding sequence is TGTGCCAGCCCGGACTATTTCACCGGGGAGCTGTTTTTT.

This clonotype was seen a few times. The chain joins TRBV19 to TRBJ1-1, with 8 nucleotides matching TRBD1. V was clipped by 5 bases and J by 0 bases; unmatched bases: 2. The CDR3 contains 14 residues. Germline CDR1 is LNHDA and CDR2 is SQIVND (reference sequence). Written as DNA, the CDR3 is TGTGCCAGTAGTGCAGGGGGCTTGAACACTGAAGCTTTCTTT. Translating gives CASSAGGLNTEAFF.

In nucleotides, the CDR3 is TGTGCCAGCACCCCGACCCTACCGGGACAGGGGGCCAAGGAGCAGTACTTC. Protein: CASTPTLPGQGAKEQYF. The chain carries TRBV6-2 or TRBV6-3 and TRBJ2-7; 12 nucleotides line up with TRBD1. This CDR3 region has 17 residues. J lost 7 bases, V lost 7 bases, and 17 bases had no gene match. Germline V CDR1 and CDR2: MNHEY, SVGEGT.

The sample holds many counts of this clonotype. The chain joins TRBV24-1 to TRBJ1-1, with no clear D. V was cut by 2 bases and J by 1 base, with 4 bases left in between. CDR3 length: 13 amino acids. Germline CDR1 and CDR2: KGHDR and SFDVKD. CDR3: CATSDWGNTEAFF. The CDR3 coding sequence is TGTGCCACCAGTGATTGGGGGAACACTGAAGCTTTCTTT.

CDR3: CSVENAGLNWGYTF. CDR3 nucleotide sequence: TGCAGCGTTGAAAATGCAGGGTTGAACTGGGGCTACACCTTC. V gene TRBV29-1 combines with J gene TRBJ1-2; maybe TRBD1 (5 bases). From germline, CDR1 is SQVTM and CDR2 ANQGSEA. This CDR3 comprises 14 residues. V lost 2 bases, J lost 8 bases, and 18 bases lay in between.

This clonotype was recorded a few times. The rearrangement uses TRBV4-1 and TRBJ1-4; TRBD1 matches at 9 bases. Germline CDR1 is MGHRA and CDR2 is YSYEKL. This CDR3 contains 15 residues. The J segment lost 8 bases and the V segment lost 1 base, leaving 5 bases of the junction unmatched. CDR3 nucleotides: TGCGCCAGCAGCCAAGGGGACAGGGTTGGCGAAAAACTGTTTTTT. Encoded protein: CASSQGDRVGEKLFF.

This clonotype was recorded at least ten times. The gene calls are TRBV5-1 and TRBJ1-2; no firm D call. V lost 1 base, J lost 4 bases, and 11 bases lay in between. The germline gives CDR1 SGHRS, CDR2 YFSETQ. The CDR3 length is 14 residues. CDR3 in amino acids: CASSLQTQSYGYTF. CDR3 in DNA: TGCGCCAGCAGCTTGCAGACCCAATCCTATGGCTACACCTTC.